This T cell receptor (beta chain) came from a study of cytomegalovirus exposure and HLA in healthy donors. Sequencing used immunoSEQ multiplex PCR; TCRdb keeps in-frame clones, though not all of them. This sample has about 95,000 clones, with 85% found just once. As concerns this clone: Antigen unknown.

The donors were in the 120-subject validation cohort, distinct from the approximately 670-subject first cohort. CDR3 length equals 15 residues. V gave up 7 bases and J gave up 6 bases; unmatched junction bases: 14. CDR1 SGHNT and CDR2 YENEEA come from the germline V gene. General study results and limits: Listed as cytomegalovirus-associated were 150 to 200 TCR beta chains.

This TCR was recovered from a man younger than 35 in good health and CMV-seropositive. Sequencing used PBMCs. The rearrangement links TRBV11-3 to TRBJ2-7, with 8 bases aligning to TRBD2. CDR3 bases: TGTGCCAGCAAAGAGGCCGGGACTAGTGTTGCCGAGCAGTACGTC. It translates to CASKEAGTSVAEQYV.